The 26 T cell receptor beta chains presented below share a single source sample, sequenced in a study of shared clonotypes between healthy human individuals. Assay used: immunoSEQ multiplex PCR; TCRdb lists only in-frame clones, some missing. The repertoire holds about 1.5 million clones, with approximately 98% as singletons. Material for sequencing was naive CD4+ T cells sorted from blood. Specified subset: CD45RA+ positively selected. Every receptor here comes from a man under 40 in good health.

The gene calls are TRBV11-2 and TRBJ2-1; D perhaps matches TRBD1 (5 bases). Germline V gives CDR1 SGHAT, CDR2 FQNNGV. The V gene lost 2 bases and the J gene lost 7 bases, with 12 bases spanning the gap. CDR3 size: 14 residues. The DNA for the CDR3 is TGTGCCAGCAGCTTAAGTGGGGCCGCTAATGAGCAGTTCTTC. This translates into CASSLSGAANEQFF. The full variable domain, rest sourced from reference TRBV11-2 and TRBJ2-1, is EAGVAQSPRYKIIEKRQSVAFWCNPISGHATLYWYQQILGQGPKLLIQFQNNGVVDDSQLPKDRFSAERLKGVDSTLKIQPAKLEDSAVYLCASSLSGAANEQFFGPGTRLTVL.

The chain's CDR3 is CASTPLGEGAGGYTF. The CDR3 nucleotides are TGTGCCAGCACCCCCTTAGGGGAGGGGGCGGGTGGCTACACCTTC. The rearrangement uses TRBV28 and TRBJ1-2; 7 nucleotides match TRBD1. The ends lost 7 bases at V and 7 bases at J; junction bases unmatched: 15. Germline V gene data show CDR1 as MDHEN and CDR2 as SYDVKM. The CDR3 extends over 15 amino acids.

The chain links TRBV29-1 to TRBJ2-1, with D possibly matching TRBD1 (6 bases). Trimming stripped 3 bases from V and 5 bases from J, with 17 bases between. The germline CDR1 and CDR2 sequences are SQVTM and ANQGSEA. CDR3 length equals 15 residues. This CDR3 is CSVDPGAGANNEQFF. The CDR3 bases are TGCAGCGTTGATCCTGGGGCAGGGGCTAACAATGAGCAGTTCTTC.

V gene TRBV5-1 combines with J gene TRBJ2-7; a weak D match, TRBD1 (7 bases). V lost 3 bases and J lost 5, with 24 bases in between. The CDR3 loop spans 17 amino acids. Germline CDR1 SGHRS, CDR2 YFSETQ. The CDR3: CASSYSPNNRGGDEQYF. DNA of the CDR3: TGCGCCAGCAGCTACTCACCAAACAACAGGGGCGGGGACGAGCAGTACTTC.

The chain couples TRBV2 to TRBJ2-1; D unresolved. V shed 3 bases and J shed 0 bases, with 6 bases lying between them. The V gene's germline CDR1 is SNHLY and CDR2 FYNNEI. The CDR3 length is 14 residues. CDR3 nucleotide sequence: TGTGCCAGCAGTGACACCCGCTCCTACAATGAGCAGTTCTTC. Its protein product is CASSDTRSYNEQFF.

Note on this clone: The identical CDR3 is also encoded by other nucleotide sequences in the sample. The rearrangement joins TRBV7-2 to TRBJ2-2, with a possible D match to TRBD1 (6 bases). Trimming took off 1 base at V and 6 bases at J, with 9 bases between the two ends. Per the germline V gene, CDR1 is SGHTA and CDR2 is FQGNSA. The CDR3 sequence is 14 residues long. CDR3 DNA: TGTGCCAGCAGCTTAGTACAGGGTCCCGGGGAGCTGTTTTTT. Translating it yields CASSLVQGPGELFF.

The chain is built from TRBV7-2 and TRBJ1-5; D might be TRBD1 (6 bases). The V gene lost 1 base and the J gene lost 7 bases, with 14 bases spanning the gap. This CDR3 is built from 15 residues. Germline values: CDR1 SGHTA, CDR2 FQGNSA. As DNA, the CDR3 is TGTGCCAGCAGCTTAGAAGGGGGATTGGAACAGCCCCAGCATTTT. This codes for CASSLEGGLEQPQHF.

The J gene is TRBJ2-3, the V gene TRBV6-1; D is possibly TRBD1 or TRBD2 (5 bases each). V was cut by 10 bases and J by 5 bases, with 13 bases left in between. The V gene's germline CDR1 is MNHNS and CDR2 SASEGT. The CDR3 is made up of 12 amino acids. As DNA, the CDR3 is TGTGCCACCGGGACGGATGGAGATACGCAGTATTTT. It codes for CATGTDGDTQYF.

The chain combines TRBV10-3 with TRBJ2-7, with D perhaps being TRBD1 or TRBD2 (5 bases each). Trimming removed 3 bases at V and 0 bases at J, with 12 bases between. There are 15 residues in the CDR3. Germline V gene sequence: CDR1 ENHRY, CDR2 SYGVKD. The CDR3 here is CAISDLGTRSYEQYF. The CDR3 DNA reads as TGTGCCATCAGTGACTTAGGGACCCGCTCCTACGAGCAGTACTTC.

The chain uses TRBV28 and TRBJ2-7; TRBD1 matches 9 bases. Germline values: CDR1 MDHEN, CDR2 SYDVKM. There are 17 residues in the CDR3. Trimming removed 5 bases from V and 4 bases from J; junction bases left unmatched: 15. CDR3 protein: CASSPPTDRGFPYEQYF. DNA of the CDR3: TGTGCCAGCAGTCCTCCCACGGACAGGGGTTTCCCTTACGAGCAGTACTTC.

The chain is built from TRBV7-2 and TRBJ2-5; maybe TRBD2 (5 bases). Germline loops: CDR1 SGHTA, CDR2 FQGNSA. This CDR3 is built from 14 residues. Between the trimmed V and J ends, which lost 5 bases and 2 bases, there was a span of 12 bases. The CDR3 DNA reads as TGTGCCAGCAGCCCCCGGGGATTACAAGAGACCCAGTACTTC. Encoded protein: CASSPRGLQETQYF.

CDR3 coding DNA: TGTGCCAGCAGCTTAGGATTTATGAGGGGTGGCTACACCTTC. Its translation: CASSLGFMRGGYTF. V gene TRBV7-2 combines with J gene TRBJ1-2; TRBD1 might be the D (5 bases). The germline gives CDR1 SGHTA, CDR2 FQGNSA. The CDR3 contains 14 residues. V dropped 1 base and J dropped 7 bases, with 13 bases sitting between them.

The chain has TRBV5-4 and TRBJ2-3; the match to TRBD2 covers 7 bases. The CDR3 runs to 17 residues. CDR1 and CDR2 from the germline V gene are SGHNT and YYREEE (reference sequence). V shed 0 bases, J shed 4 bases, and the junction held 11 bases outside the gene matches. The CDR3 loop is CASSLGSGPVQADTQYF. CDR3 nucleotides: TGTGCCAGCAGCTTGGGTAGCGGGCCCGTACAAGCAGATACGCAGTATTTT.

The V and J genes are TRBV10-3 and TRBJ2-1; TRBD2 matches at 9 bases. The germline gives CDR1 ENHRY, CDR2 SYGVKD. The trim removed 8 bases at V and 7 bases at J, leaving 6 bases unmatched. The CDR3 loop spans 13 amino acids. CDR3 bases: TGTGCCATCGAAGGGACTAGCAGGAATGAGCAGTTCTTC. Residues: CAIEGTSRNEQFF.

This clone came up once. This chain joins TRBV11-2 and TRBJ1-1, with D maybe TRBD1 (5 bases). The CDR3 is 15 residues long. The ends were cut back, 1 base at V and 4 bases at J, with 13 bases in the middle. In germline, CDR1 is SGHAT, CDR2 FQNNGV. The CDR3 DNA is TGTGCCAGCAGCTTAGGGGTCCGGGGGTCCACTGAAGCTTTCTTT. Protein: CASSLGVRGSTEAFF.

CDR3 DNA: TGTGCCAGCAGCTTAATAGGGGGAGACACTGAAGCTTTCTTT. It translates to CASSLIGGDTEAFF. J is TRBJ1-1 and V is TRBV11-2, with TRBD1 as a possible D gene (6 bases). Between the trimmed V and J ends, which lost 2 bases and 3 bases, there was a span of 10 bases. This CDR3 has 14 amino acids. Germline V lookup: CDR1 SGHAT, CDR2 FQNNGV.

This clone was observed a single time. The rearrangement links TRBV25-1 to TRBJ2-2; D perhaps matches TRBD2 (5 bases). Between the trimmed V and J ends, which lost 5 bases and 6 bases, there was a span of 10 bases. The CDR3 contains 13 residues. In germline, CDR1 is MGHDK, CDR2 SYGVNS. DNA of the CDR3: TGTGCCAGCAGTCGGGGTTGGGCCGGGGAGCTGTTTTTT. As protein: CASSRGWAGELFF.

The chain uses TRBV5-1 and TRBJ1-1; TRBD1 matches 8 bases. The trim removed 3 bases at V and 4 bases at J, leaving 8 bases unmatched. This CDR3 comprises 15 residues. CDR1 is SGHRS, CDR2 YFSETQ, per germline. The CDR3 nucleotides read TGCGCCAGCAGCTCCAACGGACAGGGACTCACTGAAGCTTTCTTT. It encodes CASSSNGQGLTEAFF.

This chain uses TRBV2 with TRBJ2-1; 7 bases are a match to TRBD2. In germline, CDR1 is SNHLY, CDR2 FYNNEI. The CDR3 extends over 15 amino acids. The trim removed 8 bases at V and 6 bases at J, leaving 13 bases unmatched. This CDR3 reads CASRLGAGRSNEQFF. In nucleotides, the CDR3 is TGTGCCAGCCGTCTGGGAGCGGGACGGTCCAATGAGCAGTTCTTC.

V usage is TRBV13 and J usage is TRBJ1-3; no reliable D call. The CDR3 runs 14 residues. The germline V gene encodes CDR1 PRHDT and CDR2 FYEKMQ (reference sequence). V gave up 1 base and J gave up 2 bases, with 6 bases separating them. Written as DNA, the CDR3 is TGTGCCAGCAGCTTAGTAGGAGCTGGAAACACCATATATTTT. Amino acids: CASSLVGAGNTIYF.

The chain recombines TRBV28 with TRBJ2-3; tentatively, D is TRBD1 or TRBD2 (5 bases each). Deletions cut 7 bases from V and 13 bases from J, with 24 bases between. Germline values: CDR1 MDHEN, CDR2 SYDVKM. The CDR3 spans 14 residues. In DNA, the CDR3 is TGTGCCAGCACCTCCCGACCCGGGACCCCCGGAAAGTATTTT. It encodes CASTSRPGTPGKYF.

Only one count was recorded for this clone. The chain links TRBV20-1 to TRBJ1-2; possibly TRBD1 for D (5 bases). CDR3 length equals 10 residues. Trimming took 3 bases from V and 6 from J, leaving 5 bases between them. The germline V gene has CDR1 DFQATT and CDR2 SNEGSKA (reference sequence). The CDR3 region is CSARDNGYTF. The CDR3 region has the DNA TGCAGTGCTAGGGACAATGGCTACACCTTC.

The chain uses TRBV7-2 and TRBJ1-1, with no clear D. The length of the CDR3 is 16 residues. The V and J ends lost 2 bases and 2 bases respectively, with 15 bases between them. CDR1 SGHTA and CDR2 FQGNSA come from the germline V gene. The CDR3 sequence: CASSLTFPGPNTEAFF. The DNA for the CDR3 is TGTGCCAGCAGCTTAACCTTTCCAGGCCCAAACACTGAAGCTTTCTTT.

V gene TRBV7-8 combines with J gene TRBJ2-1; tentatively, D is TRBD2 (6 bases). The germline V gene has CDR1 SGHVS and CDR2 FQNEAQ. The V end was cut by 0 bases, the J end by 0 bases, with 9 bases between. The CDR3 runs to 16 residues. CDR3 sequence reads: CASSLAGGRSYNEQFF. The CDR3 nucleotides read TGTGCCAGCAGCTTAGCGGGAGGTCGCTCCTACAATGAGCAGTTCTTC.

V usage is TRBV18 and J usage is TRBJ2-2, with D maybe TRBD1 (6 bases). The CDR3 runs 13 residues. Germline CDR1 is KGHSH and CDR2 is LQKENI. Deletions cut 4 bases from V and 6 bases from J, with 9 bases between. CDR3 nucleotide sequence: TGTGCCAGCTCACAGGCAGGGGCCGGGGAGCTGTTTTTT. It specifies CASSQAGAGELFF.

The chain joins TRBV7-2 to TRBJ2-6; TRBD2 is a possible D gene (5 bases). The V gene's germline CDR1 is SGHTA and CDR2 FQGNSA. V shed 1 base and J shed 3 bases, with 7 bases lying between them. The CDR3 contains 15 residues. The CDR3 DNA reads as TGTGCCAGCAGCTTAGGAGGGTTTGGGGCCAACGTCCTGACTTTC. It encodes CASSLGGFGANVLTF.